This TCR beta chain was profiled in a study of CD8+ T cells in alopecia areata. As for the study in general: Treatment ran 6 to 18 months, with 6 months of follow-up afterward.

Germline CDR1 is LGHNA and CDR2 is YNFKEQ. The V and J ends lost 4 bases and 3 bases respectively, with 16 bases between them. The CDR3 extends over 16 amino acids. Isolated RNA was reverse transcribed into cDNA used as the sequencing template. Clones were read by immunoSEQ multiplex PCR, and TCRdb kept only the in-frame ones, dropping some. The sample lists around 300,000 clones; 60% were seen once. Treatment in this sample: oral pan-JAK inhibitor, 5-10 mg twice daily. Sorting separated CD4+ and CD8+ T cells out of PBMCs. The chain couples TRBV4-2 to TRBJ2-1; D may be TRBD1 or TRBD2 (7 bases each). This clonotype was sampled from a human donor with alopecia areata. The input for sequencing was CD4+ T cells sorted from blood, taken around week 54, from a patient treated with tofacitinib. As DNA, the CDR3 is TGTGCCAGCAGCCCCAGGGGGGGGGCCATCTACAATGAGCAGTTCTTC. It is translated as CASSPRGGAIYNEQFF.